What follows are 14 T cell receptor beta chains derived from one specimen sequenced in a study of blood T cell repertoires in COVID-19. TCRdb's table, derived via immunoSEQ multiplex PCR, lists solely in-frame clones and lacks some. Of fewer than 200,000 clones listed, 87% are singletons. What was sequenced was peripheral blood. These receptors came from a woman aged 45-59 years with acute or convalescent COVID-19.

This clone has only a few counts. The chain uses TRBV20-1 and TRBJ1-5; perhaps TRBD1 as D (5 bases). From germline, CDR1 is DFQATT and CDR2 SNEGSKA (reference sequence). The V gene lost 3 bases and the J gene lost 1 base, with 7 bases spanning the gap. The CDR3 spans 13 residues. The CDR3 sequence: CSASGASNQPQHF. For the CDR3, the DNA is TGCAGTGCTAGTGGGGCCAGCAATCAGCCCCAGCATTTT.

This sequence joins TRBV18 and TRBJ2-3, with 7 bases fitting TRBD2. Germline CDR1 KGHSH, CDR2 LQKENI. The CDR3 totals 15 residues. The junction had 8 bases not matched to a gene; V was cut back by 2 bases and J by 6 bases. The CDR3 nucleotides are TGTGCCAGCTCACCAAGTCTCGGGGAGGGGGATACGCAGTATTTT. Amino acids: CASSPSLGEGDTQYF.

This chain connects TRBV7-8 to TRBJ1-1; D call uncertain. This CDR3 comprises 15 residues. Trimming shortened V by 8 bases and J by 4 bases, and 20 bases separated the two germline ends. Per the germline V gene, CDR1 is SGHVS and CDR2 is FQNEAQ. CDR3 in DNA: TGTGCCAGCTCCTTCGGACGGGTTGGGAGCACTGAAGCTTTCTTT. Translated, it gives CASSFGRVGSTEAFF.

This chain links TRBV11-2 with TRBJ2-3; 8 bases agree with TRBD2. The V and J ends lost 1 base and 2 bases, in that order; junction bases with no gene match: 5. CDR1 and CDR2 from the germline V gene are SGHAT and FQNNGV. CDR3 length equals 16 residues. This chain's CDR3 is CASSLGQRGSTDTQYF. DNA for the CDR3: TGTGCCAGCAGCTTAGGACAGCGGGGGTCCACAGATACGCAGTATTTT.

The chain couples TRBV7-8 to TRBJ2-7; D perhaps matches TRBD1 (5 bases). Germline CDR1 reads SGHVS; CDR2 reads FQNEAQ. This CDR3 spans 15 amino acids. Trimming cost V 4 bases and J 5 bases, with 18 bases left between them. CDR3 sequence reads: CASSSTPQGLNEQYF. For the CDR3, the DNA is TGTGCCAGCAGCTCCACCCCCCAGGGTCTCAACGAGCAGTACTTC.

The chain has TRBV7-9 and TRBJ2-7; D uncertain. Trimming removed 5 bases from V and 5 bases from J, with 7 bases in between. Looked up from germline, CDR1 is SEHNR and CDR2 is FQNEAQ (reference sequence). The CDR3 has 11 amino acids. The CDR3 DNA reads TGTGCCAGCAGCGTATTTAACGAGCAGTACTTC. Translating gives CASSVFNEQYF.

The rearrangement joins TRBV5-1 to TRBJ1-4, with D uncertain. Trimming took off 5 bases at V and 5 bases at J, with 7 bases between the two ends. The CDR3 extends over 12 amino acids. Per the germline V gene, CDR1 is SGHRS and CDR2 is YFSETQ. The CDR3 nucleotides are TGCGCCAGCAGTAGGGAGAATGAAAAACTGTTTTTT. This codes for CASSRENEKLFF.

The rearrangement uses TRBV28 and TRBJ1-2, with a weak D call TRBD1 (5 bases). Between the trimmed V and J ends, which lost 6 bases and 4 bases, there was a span of 12 bases. Germline V CDR1 and CDR2: MDHEN, SYDVKM. The CDR3 spans 13 residues. The CDR3 protein is CASSPGRGYGYTF. The CDR3 bases are TGTGCCAGCAGCCCCGGGAGGGGCTATGGCTACACCTTC.

This sequence joins TRBV30 and TRBJ1-1, with 7 bases fitting TRBD1. This CDR3 contains 15 residues. Trimming cost V 4 bases and J 1 base; bases outside gene matches: 9. The germline CDR1 and CDR2 sequences are GTSNPN and SVGIG (reference sequence). The CDR3 region has the DNA TGTGCCTGGATTGGGACAGCCGCACAGAACACTGAAGCTTTCTTT. Its protein product is CAWIGTAAQNTEAFF.

The genes are TRBV25-1 and TRBJ2-7; TRBD1 matches 8 bases. The V segment lost 4 bases and the J segment 7 bases; nucleotides outside the gene matches: 6. Germline lookup yields CDR1 MGHDK and CDR2 SYGVNS. This CDR3 is built from 13 residues. CDR3 in amino acids: CASSAQGAQEQYF. Written as DNA, the CDR3 is TGTGCCAGCAGTGCGCAGGGGGCGCAGGAGCAGTACTTC.

This clone was detected only once. The chain links TRBV30 to TRBJ2-2; D is possibly TRBD2 (6 bases). The CDR3 loop spans 13 amino acids. The germline gives CDR1 GTSNPN, CDR2 SVGIG (reference sequence). Trimming cost V 0 bases and J 5 bases, with 7 bases left between them. This chain's CDR3 is CAWSVRGTGELFF. CDR3 DNA sequence: TGTGCCTGGAGTGTTCGGGGGACCGGGGAGCTGTTTTTT.

The chain uses TRBV2 and TRBJ2-5, with TRBD2 matching 11 bases. The CDR3 loop spans 14 amino acids. V was pared by 4 bases and J by 5 bases, with 3 bases of the junction left unmatched. Per the germline V gene, CDR1 is SNHLY and CDR2 is FYNNEI. The CDR3 DNA reads as TGTGCCAGCAGTGCGACTAGCGGGGACGAGACCCAGTACTTC. It specifies CASSATSGDETQYF. The complete variable domain, with remaining parts taken from reference TRBV2 and TRBJ2-5, reads EPEVTQTPSHQVTQMGQEVILRCVPISNHLYFYWYRQILGQKVEFLVSFYNNEISEKSEIFDDQFSVERPDGSNFTLKIRSTKLEDSAMYFCASSATSGDETQYFGPGTRLLVL.

V usage is TRBV4-3 and J usage is TRBJ2-5, with 12 bases matching TRBD2. In germline, CDR1 is LGHNA, CDR2 YSLEER. J lost 5 bases, V lost 8 bases, and 9 bases had no gene match. The CDR3 covers 15 residues. The CDR3 sequence is CASAPSGGAFETQYF. The CDR3 DNA reads TGCGCCAGCGCGCCTAGCGGGGGGGCCTTTGAGACCCAGTACTTC.

The rearrangement uses TRBV7-2 and TRBJ1-5; a weak D match, TRBD1 (5 bases). The V and J ends lost 1 base and 0 bases respectively, with 10 bases between them. CDR1 and CDR2 (germline): SGHTA, FQGNSA. This CDR3 has 16 amino acids. The CDR3 nucleotides are TGTGCCAGCAGCTTAGAAGGACAATATAGCAATCAGCCCCAGCATTTT. Its protein product is CASSLEGQYSNQPQHF.